This paragraph reports one T cell receptor (beta chain). One end of the junction does not line up with germline, which may come from a read error. The sample originates from a study of glioma-infiltrating T cells. The iRepertoire nested amplicon-rescue multiplex PCR amplified TCR alpha and beta CDR3s from RNA. Input was 100-400 ng of tissue mRNA or PBMC total RNA. Each CDR3 protein is one row after TCRdb ran MiXCR on the multiplex PCR reads. Among about 140,000 distinct CDR3 sequences listed, 39% were seen once. This CDR3 contains 11 residues. Germline CDR1 MRHNA, CDR2 SNTAGT. This receptor was obtained from a human donor with low-grade glioma or glioblastoma, undergoing nonglioma brain surgery, or in good health (not recorded which). The sample comprised glioma tissue, nonneoplastic brain tissue, or PBMCs (not recorded which). This sequence joins TRBV6-4 and TRBJ1-5, with D unclear. The CDR3 loop reads CASAGNQSQHF. In nucleotides, the CDR3 is TGTGCCAGCGCGGGCAATCAGTCCCAGCATTTT.